The T cell receptor (beta chain) described here comes from a study of a mutant IDH1 vaccine in newly diagnosed glioma. Looking at the study overall: Treated patients comprised 62.5% males and about 40% females, mean age 40.4 years. The study, taken as a whole, reports: Across multiple MHC alleles, almost 95% of patients had vaccine-induced responses.

Remarks on this clone: Its specificity is unknown.

The time point here: week 23, last vaccination. Doses comprised 300 ug of mutant IDH1 20-mer peptide each, plus topical imiquimod. The V gene lost 2 bases and the J gene lost 0 bases, with 14 bases spanning the gap. The length of the CDR3 is 16 residues. CDR1 and CDR2 from the germline V gene are SGHNT and YYREEE (reference sequence). The repertoire was sequenced with immunoSEQ multiplex PCR; TCRdb's copy has only in-frame clones and lacks some. This table holds around 40,000 clones, approximately 84% found once. The receptor was derived from a woman aged 18-30 years with glioma. Some clones in this sample may be carry-over from other donors' samples. This rearrangement joins TRBV5-4 to TRBJ2-5; possibly TRBD2 for D (6 bases). Sample: PBMCs, taken from a glioma patient whose treatment included an IDH1 peptide vaccine. The CDR3 DNA follows: TGTGCCAGCAGCTTCCCGGGACGGGAGTACCAAGAGACCCAGTACTTC. Amino acid sequence: CASSFPGREYQETQYF.